Listed below are T cell receptor beta chains from one sample, sequenced in a study of blood T cell repertoires in COVID-19. TCRdb's table, derived via immunoSEQ multiplex PCR, lists solely in-frame clones and lacks some. This sample has about 410,000 clones, with approximately 90% found just once. The sequencing input was peripheral blood. The receptors shown here come from a young woman with active or convalescent COVID-19. Both conserved end residues are part of each CDR3. D genes are given only for firm matches. Rows give clone size only sometimes, using once, few, many, or a class for an expanded clone.

TRBD1,TRBJ1-3,16,TRBV18,-,CASSPDRDNSGNTIYF
TRBD1,TRBJ1-2,17,TRBV10-2,-,CASSERRGPTPSYGYTF
TRBD1,TRBJ2-2,15,TRBV3-1/TRBV3-2,-,CASSQQGAGTGELFF
TRBD1,TRBJ1-2,16,TRBV9,once,CASSPQGQGGSGGYTF
TRBD1,TRBJ2-3,16,TRBV5-1,-,CASSLDRGLGTDTQYF
TRBD2,TRBJ2-7,19,TRBV6-2/TRBV6-3,-,CASSNPRGLAGPPDYEQYF
TRBD1,TRBJ1-3,16,TRBV18,-,CASSVGQVDSGNTIYF
TRBD1,TRBJ2-7,15,TRBV5-4,-,CASSLAQGSSYEQYF
-,TRBJ1-1,13,TRBV3-1/TRBV3-2,-,CASSLQENTEAFF
TRBD1,TRBJ1-5,15,TRBV7-9,few,CASSLLGQGNLPQHF
-,TRBJ1-1,12,TRBV6-5,few,CASSVPGTEAFF
TRBD1,TRBJ1-3,16,TRBV18,-,CASSLNTGDSGNTIYF
TRBD2,TRBJ2-3,15,TRBV6-5,-,CASKESGGVTDTQYF
TRBD1,TRBJ1-1,15,TRBV7-9,-,CASSLEGQGYTEAFF
-,TRBJ2-1,15,TRBV7-2,-,CASSLGSTGTNEQFF
-,TRBJ1-5,13,TRBV3-1/TRBV3-2,-,CASSLSPPQPQHF
TRBD1,TRBJ2-3,13,TRBV6-6,-,CASSYSTGATQYF
TRBD1,TRBJ1-2,15,TRBV9,few,CASSVEDRLNYGYTF
-,TRBJ1-5,12,TRBV19,-,CASSIGQQPQHF
TRBD1,TRBJ2-7,14,TRBV5-1,-,CASSRTGTGYEQYF
TRBD2,TRBJ2-5,14,TRBV6-5,-,CASRVLAYQETQYF
-,TRBJ1-6,13,TRBV3-1/TRBV3-2,-,CASSQVRDSPLHF
TRBD1,TRBJ1-2,15,TRBV14,-,CASSQDGGQLYGYTF
-,TRBJ1-6,14,TRBV10-3,-,CAIRDTGLNSPLHF
-,TRBJ1-2,14,TRBV18,-,CASSQTEGDYGYTF
TRBD1,TRBJ1-1,15,TRBV5-6,-,CASSSRDRGPTEAFF
-,TRBJ2-5,15,TRBV21-1,-,CASSKEGRGEETQYF
TRBD1,TRBJ2-2,12,TRBV19,-,CASNQGAGELFF
TRBD1,TRBJ2-5,13,TRBV9,-,CASSMGQQETQYF
TRBD1,TRBJ1-2,13,TRBV9,few,CASSVGQSYGYTF
TRBD1,TRBJ1-1,16,TRBV5-1,-,CASSLWGTAEGTEAFF
-,TRBJ1-5,15,TRBV5-6,once,CASSLAGTLAQPQHF
-,TRBJ1-2,17,TRBV15,-,CATSRDWRLGEDYGYTF
-,TRBJ1-4,13,TRBV29-1,-,CSVVPNGSEKLFF
TRBD1,TRBJ2-6,17,TRBV5-1,-,CASSSGTDLAGANVLTF
TRBD1,TRBJ1-1,18,TRBV29-1,-,CSVEARKRTGALNTEAFF
-,TRBJ1-2,15,TRBV30,-,CAWSVRGRLDYGYTF
-,TRBJ1-2,10,TRBV20-1,-,CSASSPVPTF
-,TRBJ1-1,14,TRBV6-5,-,CASSLTGTNTEAFF
-,TRBJ1-2,14,TRBV2,-,CASRAAGLNYGYTF
TRBD1,TRBJ1-3,16,TRBV7-8,once,CASSPRQGDSGNTIYF
TRBD1,TRBJ2-3,18,TRBV11-2,-,CASSYSGQGFISTDTQYF
TRBD1,TRBJ1-1,14,TRBV19,-,CASRWDRDWTEAFF
TRBD1,TRBJ1-6,14,TRBV19,-,CASSNRGLGSPLHF
TRBD1,TRBJ1-2,17,TRBV6-1,-,CASSATLPGQGTYGYTF
TRBD1,TRBJ2-7,15,TRBV5-1,-,CASRPRQGFNYEQYF
TRBD1,TRBJ1-2,13,TRBV5-1,-,CASSSGTGDGYTF
TRBD1,TRBJ1-4,15,TRBV5-1,-,CASSLAEHRGEKLFF
-,TRBJ1-2,15,TRBV4-1,-,CASSQDSSTNYGYTF
TRBD2,TRBJ2-1,14,TRBV29-1,-,CSGHAGTRGNEQFF
TRBD1,TRBJ2-1,15,TRBV7-6,-,CASSDTGTGTYEQFF
TRBD2,TRBJ2-3,14,TRBV4-1,-,CASSRVAGSDTQYF
-,TRBJ1-4,16,TRBV24-1,few,CATSDLGRPGGEKLFF
TRBD1,TRBJ2-7,14,TRBV5-8,-,CASSSQGGFYEQYF
-,TRBJ2-7,14,TRBV11-2,-,CASTLGDSGYEQYF
TRBD1,TRBJ1-1,14,TRBV18,-,CASSQTGTNTEAFF
TRBD1,TRBJ1-5,15,TRBV2,-,CASSGGTGGNQPQHF
-,TRBJ2-7,12,TRBV2,-,CASRLQGWEQYF
-,TRBJ1-2,13,TRBV18,once,CASSLNKNYGYTF
-,TRBJ1-1,13,TRBV7-9,-,CASSTTTGTEAFF